This TCR beta chain came from a study of CD8+CD57+ T cells in acquired aplastic anemia. By flow cytometry, patients selected for sequencing had shown an expansion of CD8+CD57+ cells. TCR beta VDJ combinations and CDR3 sequences were profiled from genomic DNA. Using its own MiXCR run on the reads, TCRdb lists one record per CDR3 protein. The sample lists fewer than 200,000 distinct CDR3 sequences, 71% occurring once. The V and J ends lost 4 bases and 0 bases, in that order; junction bases with no gene match: 6. Per the germline V gene, CDR1 is WNHNN and CDR2 is SYGVQD (reference sequence). The CDR3 is 17 amino acids.

V usage is TRBV10-1 and J usage is TRBJ1-5, with 10 bases aligning to TRBD1. The source is a human donor with aplastic anemia. Sample: sorted CD4+, CD8+, or CD8+CD57+ T cells (not recorded which) from PBMCs. This CDR3 reads CASSASGQGLSNQPQHF. CDR3 DNA sequence: TGCGCCAGCAGTGCGTCGGGACAGGGGCTTAGCAATCAGCCCCAGCATTTT.